The 10 T cell receptor beta chains below all came from one sample that was sequenced in a study of shared clonotypes between healthy human individuals. The assay was immunoSEQ multiplex PCR, and TCRdb's table has in-frame clones only and misses some. The sample shows roughly 490,000 clones, less than 80% of them seen only once. Sequenced: PBMCs. All receptors derive from a woman aged 40 to 50 in good health. Some clones in this sample may be carry-over from other donors' samples.

This clone was detected only once. The rearrangement joins TRBV7-2 to TRBJ1-2; D uncertain. Germline V gene sequence: CDR1 SGHTA, CDR2 FQGNSA. Between the trimmed V and J ends, which lost 5 bases and 8 bases, there was a span of 15 bases. This CDR3 region has 13 residues. The CDR3 region has the DNA TGTGCCAGCAGCCTAGACAACCACCGGGGCTACACCTTC. Translation: CASSLDNHRGYTF.

The V and J genes are TRBV4-1 and TRBJ1-4, with a possible D match to TRBD1 (6 bases). The CDR3 runs 15 residues. In germline, CDR1 is MGHRA, CDR2 YSYEKL. V gave up 0 bases and J gave up 6 bases, with 11 bases separating them. The CDR3 region has the DNA TGCGCCAGCAGCCAAGACAGGGGTACCGATGAAAAACTGTTTTTT. Residues: CASSQDRGTDEKLFF.

This clone has only a few counts. The chain uses TRBV5-1 and TRBJ1-1, with 10 bases lining up with TRBD1. V was clipped by 7 bases and J by 5 bases; unmatched bases: 14. CDR3 length equals 16 residues. Germline values: CDR1 SGHRS, CDR2 YFSETQ. The CDR3 region is CASAGGQGGYQTEAFF. The DNA for the CDR3 is TGCGCCAGCGCCGGTGGACAGGGGGGATATCAGACTGAAGCTTTCTTT.

The chain combines TRBV4-2 with TRBJ2-3; 8 bases fit TRBD1. J gave up 0 bases and V 0 bases, and 8 bases lay outside the gene matches. Germline V gene data show CDR1 as LGHNA and CDR2 as YNFKEQ. The CDR3 runs 18 residues. The CDR3: CASSQDPGQGPSTDTQYF. The CDR3 coding sequence is TGTGCCAGCAGCCAAGACCCAGGACAGGGTCCGAGCACAGATACGCAGTATTTT.

V is TRBV5-4 and J is TRBJ2-3; no clear D. This CDR3 comprises 15 residues. V was pared by 1 base and J by 1 base, with 10 bases between. CDR1 and CDR2 (germline): SGHNT, YYREEE (reference sequence). The CDR3: CASSLWVRGTDTQYF. CDR3 DNA: TGTGCCAGCAGCTTGTGGGTCCGGGGCACAGATACGCAGTATTTT.

The CDR3 DNA follows: TGTGCCAGCAGTTTGCTCCCAGAGACTAACTATGGCTACACCTTC. Residues: CASSLLPETNYGYTF. The rearrangement links TRBV28 to TRBJ1-2; no reliable D call. Trimming removed 3 bases at V and 0 bases at J, with 11 bases between. The CDR3 has 15 residues. Germline CDR1 and CDR2: MDHEN and SYDVKM.

This chain links TRBV29-1 with TRBJ2-7; D is undetermined. Trimming removed 5 bases from V and 1 base from J, with 15 bases in between. The CDR3 covers 14 residues. Germline CDR1 is SQVTM and CDR2 is ANQGSEA. DNA for the CDR3: TGCAGCGTTCTATCGGTTCAGAAATCCTACGAGCAGTACTTC. Protein: CSVLSVQKSYEQYF.

J is TRBJ2-1 and V is TRBV4-1, with unresolved D. Trimming cost V 2 bases and J 4 bases, with 9 bases left between them. The CDR3 is 14 amino acids. CDR1 is MGHRA and CDR2 is YSYEKL in the germline V gene. The CDR3 loop is CASSQSASYNEQFF. CDR3 nucleotides: TGCGCCAGCAGCCAATCGGCCTCGTACAATGAGCAGTTCTTC.

The rearrangement uses TRBV7-8 and TRBJ2-7; D may be TRBD1 (6 bases). Between the trimmed V and J ends, which lost 8 bases and 2 bases, there was a span of 16 bases. This CDR3 has 14 amino acids. Germline CDR1 SGHVS, CDR2 FQNEAQ. In DNA, the CDR3 is TGTGCCAGCGGGAAAGGGGACATAGCCTACGAGCAGTACTTC. Translated, it gives CASGKGDIAYEQYF.

This clone was seen just once. This may arise from a read error, as a much more abundant clone is one base away. The V and J genes are TRBV28 and TRBJ2-2, with TRBD2 identical over 12 bases. This CDR3 comprises 15 residues. Germline V gene data show CDR1 as MDHEN and CDR2 as SYDVKM. Trimming at V came to 6 bases and at J to 4 bases, leaving 3 bases not matched to a gene. The chain's CDR3 is CASSQGLAGTGELFF. The CDR3 DNA reads TGTGCCAGCAGCCAGGGACTAGCGGGCACCGGGGAGCTGTTTTTT.